Included here is one T cell receptor beta chain sequence, with context. Its ends do not fully match the called genes, so a read error is possible. Germline assignment: CDR1 MDHEN and CDR2 SYDVKM. CDR3 length: 13 residues. Sample-barcoded 5' priming and a J-beta primer mix drove a second PCR of roughly 6 to 12 cycles. MiXCR, applied by TCRdb to the 5' RACE reads, yields one record per CDR3 protein. The sample consists of hundreds of thousands of distinct CDR3 sequences, approximately 65% of them appearing once. There were healthy Caucasian individuals from Russia, aged about 6 to 100, serving as donors. The data were obtained in a study of blood T cells in healthy people across ages.

The clonotype comes from a man aged 25-45 years in good health. The chain combines TRBV28 with TRBJ2-5, with D possibly TRBD2 on 6 matching bases. Sequencing used blood. CDR3 sequence: CASSRGEQEPQYF. The CDR3 bases are TGTGCCAGCAGCCGCGGGGAACAAGAGCCCCAGTACTTC.